This T cell receptor (beta chain) was sequenced for a study of T cell responses to AZD1222 COVID-19 vaccine. Findings of the study overall: There were repertoire samples only from the period after the peak T cell response. Spike was spanned by vaccine-associated CD4 TCRs, with dominance at 160-218 and 743-854. Two AZD1222 administrations were followed by greater Spike-specific TCR breadth and depth.

Assay used: immunoSEQ multiplex PCR; TCRdb lists only in-frame clones, some missing. The repertoire consists of approximately 110,000 clones, with around 86% occurring once and the leading ten covering approximately 7.5%. Comments on this clone: Its antigen is unknown.

Germline V gives CDR1 MDHEN, CDR2 SYDVKM. The CDR3 is 11 residues long. V lost 4 bases and J lost 6, with 7 bases in between. This clonotype was sampled from an adult in good health. Sequenced here: peripheral blood, sampled on day 0 of AZD1222 vaccination. The V call is TRBV28, the J call TRBJ2-7; D unresolved. CDR3 region: CASSSPIEQYF. CDR3 nucleotides: TGTGCCAGCAGTTCCCCTATCGAGCAGTACTTC.